This entry features one T cell receptor beta chain sequence. This specimen belongs to a study of cytomegalovirus exposure and HLA in healthy donors. The CDR3 sequence is 13 residues long. Deletions cut 2 bases from V and 1 base from J, with 5 bases between. Germline CDR1 is SGHTA and CDR2 is FQGTGA. This PCR relied on a set of 60 Vbeta primers and 13 Jbeta primers. Profiling relied on immunoSEQ multiplex PCR, and the TCRdb table lists in-frame clones only, not all of them. Of under 150,000 clones detected, over 75% appear once; the ten largest clones hold 5.4%. V gene TRBV7-3 combines with J gene TRBJ1-1; D is ambiguous. This receptor was taken from a woman aged 25 to 39 in good health and CMV-seropositive. The specimen was PBMCs. The CDR3 region has the DNA TGTGCCAGCAGCTTATCCCAGAACACTGAAGCTTTCTTT. This gives the protein CASSLSQNTEAFF.